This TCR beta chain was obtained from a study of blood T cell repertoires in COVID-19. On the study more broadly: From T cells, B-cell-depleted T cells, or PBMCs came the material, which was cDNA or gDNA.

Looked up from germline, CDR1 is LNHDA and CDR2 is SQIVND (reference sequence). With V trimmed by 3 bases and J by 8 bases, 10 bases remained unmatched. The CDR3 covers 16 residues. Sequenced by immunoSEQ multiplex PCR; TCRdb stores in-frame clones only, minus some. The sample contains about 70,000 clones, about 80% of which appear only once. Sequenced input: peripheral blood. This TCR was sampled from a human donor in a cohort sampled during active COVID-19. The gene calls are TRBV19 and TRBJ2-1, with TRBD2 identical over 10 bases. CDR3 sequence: CASSIRRLAGADEQFF. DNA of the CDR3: TGTGCCAGTAGTATTAGGAGGCTAGCGGGAGCGGATGAGCAGTTCTTC.